Sequencing of this TCR beta chain was carried out in a study of beta chain features in type 1 diabetes. General study findings and limits: A moderate, significant TCRB CDR3 shortening appeared in type 1 diabetes across four CD4+ subsets. A PCR bias possibly favoring shorter templates would apply equally to patients and controls.

Looked up from germline, CDR1 is SGHRS and CDR2 is YFSETQ. J was trimmed by 3 bases and V by 4 bases; bases with no gene match: 5. The CDR3 covers 15 residues. This clone was seen a few times. The antigen remains unidentified. Every bit of the isolated RNA underwent reverse transcription, so sequencing read expressed TCRB transcripts. Profiling relied on immunoSEQ multiplex PCR, and the TCRdb table lists in-frame clones only, not all of them. This repertoire shows nearly 250,000 clones, 12% to 15% found once; its top ten account for roughly 0.028%. This sequence originates from a woman aged 40 to 50 in good health. This chain connects TRBV5-1 to TRBJ2-3, with 10 bases matching TRBD2. Sequencing was done on a sample of naive CD4+ T cells from blood. The CDR3 loop reads CASSASLAGTDTQYF. In DNA, the CDR3 is TGCGCCAGCAGCGCCTCACTAGCGGGGACAGATACGCAGTATTTT.